The 5 T cell receptor beta chains listed next were all sequenced from one sample in a study of cytomegalovirus exposure and HLA in healthy donors. With 60 Vbeta and 13 Jbeta primers, the PCR was carried out. The method was immunoSEQ multiplex PCR; TCRdb's version includes in-frame clones alone and lacks a portion of them. The table includes approximately 260,000 clones, almost 85% detected once. The sequencing sample was made of PBMCs. The receptors derive from a woman aged 40 to 55 in good health and CMV-seropositive.

The J gene is TRBJ2-5, the V gene TRBV6-5; 7 positions match TRBD2. The J call may be incorrect, as the DNA end agrees better with TRBJ2-7. Germline CDR1 MNHEY, CDR2 SVGAGI. The CDR3 consists of 14 residues. The chain's CDR3 is CASSYAGVGGEQYF. The DNA for the CDR3 is TGTGCCAGCAGTTATGCGGGAGTGGGGGGCGAGCAGTACTTC.

The gene calls are TRBV9 and TRBJ2-2; TRBD1 matches at 10 bases. V lost 0 bases and J lost 5; bases outside the gene matches: 4. Germline CDR1 reads SGDLS; CDR2 reads YYNGEE. This CDR3 spans 16 amino acids. CDR3 in DNA: TGTGCCAGCAGCGTAGGAGGGACAGGGGTAACCGGGGAGCTGTTTTTT. Translated, it gives CASSVGGTGVTGELFF.

The chain carries TRBV27 and TRBJ2-5; the match to TRBD2 covers 10 bases. The last part of the DNA fits TRBJ2-7 better; the J call may be wrong. This CDR3 spans 15 amino acids. Germline lookup yields CDR1 MNHEY and CDR2 SMNVEV (reference sequence). CDR3 sequence reads: CASSPIAGGTFEQYF. The CDR3 DNA sequence: TGTGCCAGCAGCCCTATAGCGGGAGGTACTTTCGAGCAGTACTTC.

The V and J genes are TRBV10-3 and TRBJ2-2; a weak D match, TRBD2 (5 bases). Trimming cost V 3 bases and J 1 base, with 9 bases left between them. The CDR3 is made up of 15 amino acids. The germline gives CDR1 ENHRY, CDR2 SYGVKD. For the CDR3, the DNA is TGTGCCATCAGTGAATTTACTAGGAACACCGGGGAGCTGTTTTTT. It yields the protein CAISEFTRNTGELFF.

This clone was picked up a small number of times. V and J are TRBV6-5 and TRBJ1-5; weak D call: TRBD1 (5 bases). Trimming shortened V by 2 bases and J by 6 bases, and 8 bases separated the two germline ends. Germline lookup yields CDR1 MNHEY and CDR2 SVGAGI. This CDR3 contains 13 residues. CDR3 residues: CASSYGTGQPQHF. CDR3 in DNA: TGTGCCAGCAGTTACGGAACAGGTCAGCCCCAGCATTTT.